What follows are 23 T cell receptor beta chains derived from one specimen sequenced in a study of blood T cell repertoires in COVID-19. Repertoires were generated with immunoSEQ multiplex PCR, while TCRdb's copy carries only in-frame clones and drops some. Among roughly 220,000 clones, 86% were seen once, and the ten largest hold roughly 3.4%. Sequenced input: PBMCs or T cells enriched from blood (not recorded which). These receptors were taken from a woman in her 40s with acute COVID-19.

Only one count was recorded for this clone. DNA for the CDR3: TGTGCCAGTAGATTCGACAGGGAGAGCACTGAAGCTTTCTTT. Amino acid sequence: CASRFDRESTEAFF. V and J are TRBV19 and TRBJ1-1; 7 bases align to TRBD1. V trimming: 6 bases; J trimming: 4 bases; junction bases outside the gene matches: 8. Germline-derived CDR1 and CDR2 are LNHDA and SQIVND (reference sequence). This CDR3 region has 14 residues.

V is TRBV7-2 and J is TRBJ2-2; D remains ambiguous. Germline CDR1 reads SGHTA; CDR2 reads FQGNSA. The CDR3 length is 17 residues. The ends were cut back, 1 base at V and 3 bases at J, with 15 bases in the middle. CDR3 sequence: CASSLEADWLDTGELFF. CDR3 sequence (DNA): TGTGCCAGCAGCTTAGAAGCAGACTGGCTAGACACCGGGGAGCTGTTTTTT.

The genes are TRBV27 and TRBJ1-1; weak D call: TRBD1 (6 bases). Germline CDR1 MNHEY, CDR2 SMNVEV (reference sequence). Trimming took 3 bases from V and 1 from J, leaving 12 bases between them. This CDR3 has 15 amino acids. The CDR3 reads CASSFRGGPNTEAFF. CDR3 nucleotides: TGTGCCAGCAGTTTCAGGGGCGGACCGAACACTGAAGCTTTCTTT.

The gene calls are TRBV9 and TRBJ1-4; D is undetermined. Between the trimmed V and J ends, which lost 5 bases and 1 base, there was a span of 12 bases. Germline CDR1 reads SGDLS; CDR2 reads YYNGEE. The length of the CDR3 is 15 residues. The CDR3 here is CASSPDQETNEKLFF. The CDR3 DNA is TGTGCCAGCAGTCCGGATCAGGAAACTAATGAAAAACTGTTTTTT.

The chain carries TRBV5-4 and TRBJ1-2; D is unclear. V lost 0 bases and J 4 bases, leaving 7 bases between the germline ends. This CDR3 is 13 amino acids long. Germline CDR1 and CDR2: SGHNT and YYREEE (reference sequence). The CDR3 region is CASSLVGVYGYTF. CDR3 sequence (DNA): TGTGCCAGCAGCTTGGTCGGGGTCTATGGCTACACCTTC.

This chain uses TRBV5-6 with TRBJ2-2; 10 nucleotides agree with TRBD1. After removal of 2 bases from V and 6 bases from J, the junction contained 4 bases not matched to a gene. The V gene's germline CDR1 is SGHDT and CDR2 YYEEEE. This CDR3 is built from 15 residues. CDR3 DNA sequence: TGTGCCAGCAGCTTCGGGACAGGGGCAGCCGGGGAGCTGTTTTTT. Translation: CASSFGTGAAGELFF.

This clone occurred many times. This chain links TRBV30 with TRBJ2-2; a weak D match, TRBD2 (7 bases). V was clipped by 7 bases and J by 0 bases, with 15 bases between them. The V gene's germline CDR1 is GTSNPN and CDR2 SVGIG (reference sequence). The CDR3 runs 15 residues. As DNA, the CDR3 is TGTGCCTCACCCGGGGGGCTGACGAACACCGGGGAGCTGTTTTTT. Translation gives CASPGGLTNTGELFF.

CDR3 nucleotides: TGTGCCAGCAGCTGGGGACAGGGGAAGGTGCCCCTCCACTTT. Translation gives CASSWGQGKVPLHF. V usage is TRBV3-1 (or the pseudogene TRBV3-2) and J usage is TRBJ1-6, with 10 bases that match TRBD1. V lost 5 bases to trimming and J lost 13 bases; unmatched junction nucleotides: 8. The CDR3 totals 14 residues. Germline V gene lookup returns CDR1 LGHDT and CDR2 YNNKEL (reference sequence).

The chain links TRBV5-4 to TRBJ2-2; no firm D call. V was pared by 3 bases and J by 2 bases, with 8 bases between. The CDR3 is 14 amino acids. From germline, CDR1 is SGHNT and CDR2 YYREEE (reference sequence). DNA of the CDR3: TGTGCCAGCAGCTCCGGGTCTAACACCGGGGAGCTGTTTTTT. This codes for CASSSGSNTGELFF.

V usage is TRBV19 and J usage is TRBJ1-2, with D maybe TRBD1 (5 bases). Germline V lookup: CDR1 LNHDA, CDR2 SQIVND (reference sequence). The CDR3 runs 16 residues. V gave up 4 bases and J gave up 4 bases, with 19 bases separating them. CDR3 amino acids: CASSRNSHSQGYGYTF. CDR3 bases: TGTGCCAGTAGTAGAAATTCCCACTCGCAGGGCTATGGCTACACCTTC.

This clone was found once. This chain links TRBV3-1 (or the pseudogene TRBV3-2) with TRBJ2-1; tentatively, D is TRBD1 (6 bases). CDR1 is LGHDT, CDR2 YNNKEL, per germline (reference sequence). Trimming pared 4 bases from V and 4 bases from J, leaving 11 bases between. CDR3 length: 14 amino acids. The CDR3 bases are TGTGCCAGCAGCCGCCCAGGACAGTACAATGAGCAGTTCTTC. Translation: CASSRPGQYNEQFF.

The CDR3 nucleotides are TGTGCCAGCCACAGGGCAGGGAACACTGAAGCTTTCTTT. Protein product: CASHRAGNTEAFF. V is TRBV11-2 and J is TRBJ1-1; D perhaps matches TRBD1 (6 bases). This CDR3 comprises 13 residues. Looked up from germline, CDR1 is SGHAT and CDR2 is FQNNGV. V shed 8 bases and J shed 1 base, with 11 bases lying between them.

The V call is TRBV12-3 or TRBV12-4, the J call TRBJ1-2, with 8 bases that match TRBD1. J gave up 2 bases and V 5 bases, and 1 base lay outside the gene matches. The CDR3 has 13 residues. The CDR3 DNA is TGTGCCAGCAGTCGACAGGGGAACTATGGCTACACCTTC. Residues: CASSRQGNYGYTF.

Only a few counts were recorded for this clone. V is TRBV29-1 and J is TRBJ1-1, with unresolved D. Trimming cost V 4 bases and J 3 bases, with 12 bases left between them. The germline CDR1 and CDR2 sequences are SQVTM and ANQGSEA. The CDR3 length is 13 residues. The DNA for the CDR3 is TGCAGCGTTGCAGGTCGTTCGTACACTGAAGCTTTCTTT. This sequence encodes CSVAGRSYTEAFF.

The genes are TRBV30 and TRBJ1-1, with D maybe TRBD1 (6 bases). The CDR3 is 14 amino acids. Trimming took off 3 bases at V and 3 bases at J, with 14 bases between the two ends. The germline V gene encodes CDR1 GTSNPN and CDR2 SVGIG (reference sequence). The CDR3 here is CAWRTGRTDTEAFF. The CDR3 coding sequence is TGTGCCTGGAGAACAGGGCGAACCGACACTGAAGCTTTCTTT. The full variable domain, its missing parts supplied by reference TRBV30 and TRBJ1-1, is SQTIHQWPATLVQPVGSPLSLECTVEGTSNPNLYWYRQAAGRGLQLLFYSVGIGQISSEVPQNLSASRPQDRQFILSSKKLLLSDSGFYLCAWRTGRTDTEAFFGQGTRLTVV.

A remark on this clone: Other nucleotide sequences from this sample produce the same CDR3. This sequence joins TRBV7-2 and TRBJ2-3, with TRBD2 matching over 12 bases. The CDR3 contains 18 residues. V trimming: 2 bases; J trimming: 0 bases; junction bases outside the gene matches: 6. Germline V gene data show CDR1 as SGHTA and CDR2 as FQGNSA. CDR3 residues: CASSLTSGGYPSTDTQYF. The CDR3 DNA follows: TGTGCCAGCAGCTTAACTAGCGGGGGGTATCCTAGCACAGATACGCAGTATTTT. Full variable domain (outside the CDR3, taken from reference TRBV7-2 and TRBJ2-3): GAGVSQSPSNKVTEKGKDVELRCDPISGHTALYWYRQSLGQGLEFLIYFQGNSAPDKSGLPSDRFSAERTGGSVSTLTIQRTQQEDSAVYLCASSLTSGGYPSTDTQYFGPGTRLTVL.

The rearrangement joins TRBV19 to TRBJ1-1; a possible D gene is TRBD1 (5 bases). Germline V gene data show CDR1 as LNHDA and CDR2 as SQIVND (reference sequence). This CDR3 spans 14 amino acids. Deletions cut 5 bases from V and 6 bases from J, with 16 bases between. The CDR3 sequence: CASSFRDGGAEAFF. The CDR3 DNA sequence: TGTGCCAGTAGTTTTAGGGATGGGGGGGCTGAAGCTTTCTTT.

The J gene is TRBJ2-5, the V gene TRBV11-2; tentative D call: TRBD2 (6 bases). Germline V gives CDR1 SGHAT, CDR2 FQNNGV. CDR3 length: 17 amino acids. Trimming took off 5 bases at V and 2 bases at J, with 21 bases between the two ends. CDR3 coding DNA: TGTGCCAGCAGCGGGCGGTTGGGGCGGGGACTTCAAGAGACCCAGTACTTC. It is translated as CASSGRLGRGLQETQYF.

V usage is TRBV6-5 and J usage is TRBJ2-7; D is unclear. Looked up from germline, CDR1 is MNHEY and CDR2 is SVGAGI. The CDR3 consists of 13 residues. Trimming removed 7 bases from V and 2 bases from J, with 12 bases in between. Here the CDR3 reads CASNERQTYEQYV. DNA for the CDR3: TGTGCCAGCAACGAGAGGCAGACCTACGAGCAGTACGTC.

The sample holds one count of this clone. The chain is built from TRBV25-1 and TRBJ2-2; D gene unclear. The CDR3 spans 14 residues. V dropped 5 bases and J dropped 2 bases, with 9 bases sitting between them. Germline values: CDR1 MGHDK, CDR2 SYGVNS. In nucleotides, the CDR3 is TGTGCCAGCAGTCTAACAGATAACACCGGGGAGCTGTTTTTT. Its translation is CASSLTDNTGELFF.

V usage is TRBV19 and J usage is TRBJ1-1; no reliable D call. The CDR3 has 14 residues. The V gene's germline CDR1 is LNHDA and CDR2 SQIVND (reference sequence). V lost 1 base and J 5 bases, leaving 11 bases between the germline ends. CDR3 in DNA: TGTGCCAGTAGTATAGTTTCCCGAGAAACTGAAGCTTTCTTT. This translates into CASSIVSRETEAFF.

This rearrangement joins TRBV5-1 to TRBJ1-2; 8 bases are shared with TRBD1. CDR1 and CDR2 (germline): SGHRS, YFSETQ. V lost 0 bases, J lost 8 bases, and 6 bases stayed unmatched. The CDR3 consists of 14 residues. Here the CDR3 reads CASSLADRAGGYTF. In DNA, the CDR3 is TGCGCCAGCAGCTTGGCGGACAGGGCAGGGGGCTACACCTTC.

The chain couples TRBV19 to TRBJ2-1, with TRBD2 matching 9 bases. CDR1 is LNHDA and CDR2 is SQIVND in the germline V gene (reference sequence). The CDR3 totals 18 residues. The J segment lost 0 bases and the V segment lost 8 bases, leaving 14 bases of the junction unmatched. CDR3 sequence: CASGKRGALFNSYNEQFF. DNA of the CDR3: TGTGCCAGTGGAAAGCGGGGGGCCCTATTTAACTCCTACAATGAGCAGTTCTTC.